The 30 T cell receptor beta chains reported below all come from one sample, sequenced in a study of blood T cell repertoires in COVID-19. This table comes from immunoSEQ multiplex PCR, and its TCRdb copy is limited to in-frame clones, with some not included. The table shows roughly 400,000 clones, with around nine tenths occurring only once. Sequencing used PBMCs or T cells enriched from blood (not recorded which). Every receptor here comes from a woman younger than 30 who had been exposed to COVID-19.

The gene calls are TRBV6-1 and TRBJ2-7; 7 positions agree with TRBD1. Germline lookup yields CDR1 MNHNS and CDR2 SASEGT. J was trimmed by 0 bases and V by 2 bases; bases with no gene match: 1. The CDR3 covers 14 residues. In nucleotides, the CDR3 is TGTGCCAGCAGTGAATGGGACAGCTCCTACGAGCAGTACTTC. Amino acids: CASSEWDSSYEQYF.

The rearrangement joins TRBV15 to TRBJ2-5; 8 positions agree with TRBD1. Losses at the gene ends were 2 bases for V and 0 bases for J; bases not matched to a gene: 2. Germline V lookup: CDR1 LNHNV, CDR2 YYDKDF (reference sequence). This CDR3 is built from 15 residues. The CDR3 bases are TGTGCCACCAGCAGAACAGGGGGATACCAAGAGACCCAGTACTTC. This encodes CATSRTGGYQETQYF.

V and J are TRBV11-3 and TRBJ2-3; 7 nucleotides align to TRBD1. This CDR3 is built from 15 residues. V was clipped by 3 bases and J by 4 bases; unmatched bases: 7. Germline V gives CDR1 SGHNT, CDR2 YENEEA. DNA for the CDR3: TGTGCCAGCAGCTTCGGGACAGCCTTTTCAGATACGCAGTATTTT. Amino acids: CASSFGTAFSDTQYF.

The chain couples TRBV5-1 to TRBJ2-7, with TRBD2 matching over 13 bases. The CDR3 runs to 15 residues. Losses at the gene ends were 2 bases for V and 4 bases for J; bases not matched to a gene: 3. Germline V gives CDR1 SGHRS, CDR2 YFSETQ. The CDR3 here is CASSLETSGRYEQYF. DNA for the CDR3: TGCGCCAGCAGCTTAGAGACTAGCGGGAGGTACGAGCAGTACTTC.

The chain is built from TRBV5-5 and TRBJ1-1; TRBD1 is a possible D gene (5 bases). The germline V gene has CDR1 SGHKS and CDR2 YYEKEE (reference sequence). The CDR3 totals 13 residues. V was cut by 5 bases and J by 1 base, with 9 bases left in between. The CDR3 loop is CASRWGENTEAFF. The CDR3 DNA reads TGTGCCAGCAGATGGGGGGAGAACACTGAAGCTTTCTTT.

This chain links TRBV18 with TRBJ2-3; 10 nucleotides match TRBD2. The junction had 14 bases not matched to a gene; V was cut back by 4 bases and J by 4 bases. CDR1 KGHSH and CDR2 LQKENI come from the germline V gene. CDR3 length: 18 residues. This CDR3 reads CASSRSSGSRSHADTQYF. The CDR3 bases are TGTGCCAGCTCACGTTCTAGCGGGAGTAGGTCCCACGCAGATACGCAGTATTTT. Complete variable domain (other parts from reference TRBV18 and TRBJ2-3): NAGVMQNPRHLVRRRGQEARLRCSPMKGHSHVYWYRQLPEEGLKFMVYLQKENIIDESGMPKERFSAEFPKEGPSILRIQQVVRGDSAAYFCASSRSSGSRSHADTQYFGPGTRLTVL.

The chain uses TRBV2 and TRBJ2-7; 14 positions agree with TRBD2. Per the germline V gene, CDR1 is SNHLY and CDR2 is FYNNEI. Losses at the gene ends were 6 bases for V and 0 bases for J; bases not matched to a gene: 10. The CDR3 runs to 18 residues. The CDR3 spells CASRKSPGLAGDSYEQYF. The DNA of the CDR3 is TGTGCCAGCAGAAAAAGCCCGGGACTAGCGGGGGACTCCTACGAGCAGTACTTC.

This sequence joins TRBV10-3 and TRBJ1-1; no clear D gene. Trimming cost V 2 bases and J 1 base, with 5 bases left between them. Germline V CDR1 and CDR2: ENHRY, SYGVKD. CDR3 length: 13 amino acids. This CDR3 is CAISEGQNTEAFF. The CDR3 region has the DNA TGTGCCATCAGTGAGGGGCAGAACACTGAAGCTTTCTTT.

The CDR3 region has the DNA TGCGCCAGCAGTCAGGCTCCGGGACAGGGGTACCCAGATACGCAGTATTTT. This codes for CASSQAPGQGYPDTQYF. This sequence joins TRBV23-1 and TRBJ2-3; 10 nucleotides match TRBD1. Being an ORF, TRBV23-1 has a function that is uncertain. The CDR3 is 17 amino acids. J gave up 4 bases and V 3 bases, and 10 bases lay outside the gene matches.

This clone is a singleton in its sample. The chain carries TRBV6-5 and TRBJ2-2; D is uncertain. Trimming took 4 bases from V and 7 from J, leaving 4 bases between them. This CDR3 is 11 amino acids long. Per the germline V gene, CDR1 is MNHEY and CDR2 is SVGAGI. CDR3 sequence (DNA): TGTGCCAGCAGTTCCCTCGGGGAGCTGTTTTTT. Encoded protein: CASSSLGELFF.

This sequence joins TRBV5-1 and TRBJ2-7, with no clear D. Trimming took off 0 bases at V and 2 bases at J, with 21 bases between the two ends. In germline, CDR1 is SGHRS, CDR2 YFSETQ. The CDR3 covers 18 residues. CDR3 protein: CASSLGTVLGTATYEQYF. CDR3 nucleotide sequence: TGCGCCAGCAGCTTGGGCACCGTTTTGGGTACAGCAACCTACGAGCAGTACTTC.

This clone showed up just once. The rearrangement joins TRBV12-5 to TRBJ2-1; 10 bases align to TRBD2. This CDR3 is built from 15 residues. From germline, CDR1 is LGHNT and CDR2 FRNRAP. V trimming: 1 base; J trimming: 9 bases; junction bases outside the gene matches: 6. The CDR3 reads CASGLASGSSGEQFF. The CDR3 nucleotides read TGTGCTAGTGGTTTGGCTAGCGGGAGTTCTGGTGAGCAGTTCTTC.

CDR3 sequence reads: CASSRELGQGGTEAFF. Written as DNA, the CDR3 is TGTGCCAGCAGCAGGGAGTTGGGACAGGGGGGCACTGAAGCTTTCTTT. V is TRBV28 and J is TRBJ1-1; 11 bases are shared with TRBD1. The germline V gene encodes CDR1 MDHEN and CDR2 SYDVKM. The CDR3 runs to 16 residues. V lost 6 bases to trimming and J lost 4 bases; unmatched junction nucleotides: 10.

DNA of the CDR3: TGTGCCAGCGCCGACAGGGGGCTGCTCATGAACACTGAAGCTTTCTTT. Amino acids: CASADRGLLMNTEAFF. The chain recombines TRBV18 with TRBJ1-1, with 10 bases that match TRBD1. Germline V lookup: CDR1 KGHSH, CDR2 LQKENI. Unmatched junction bases numbered 9, after V lost 8 bases and J lost 0 bases. The CDR3 length is 16 residues.

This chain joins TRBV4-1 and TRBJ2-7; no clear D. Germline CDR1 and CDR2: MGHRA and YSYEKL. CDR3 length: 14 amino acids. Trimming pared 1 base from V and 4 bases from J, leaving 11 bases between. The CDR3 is CASSQGPLFYEQYF. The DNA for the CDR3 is TGCGCCAGCAGCCAAGGGCCCTTATTTTACGAGCAGTACTTC.

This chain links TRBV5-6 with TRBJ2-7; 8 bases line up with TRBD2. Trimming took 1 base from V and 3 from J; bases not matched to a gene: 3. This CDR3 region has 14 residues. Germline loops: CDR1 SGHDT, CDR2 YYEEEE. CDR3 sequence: CASSLREGGYEQYF. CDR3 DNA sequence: TGTGCCAGCAGCTTGCGGGAGGGGGGCTACGAGCAGTACTTC.

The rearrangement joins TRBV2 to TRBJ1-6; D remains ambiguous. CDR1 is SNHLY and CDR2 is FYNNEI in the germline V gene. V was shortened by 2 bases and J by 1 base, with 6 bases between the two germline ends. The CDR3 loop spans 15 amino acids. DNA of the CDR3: TGTGCCAGCAGTGAACAGGATTCCTATAATTCACCCCTCCACTTT. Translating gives CASSEQDSYNSPLHF.

The DNA of the CDR3 is TGTGCCAGCAGCCCCCTTGCGGGTCCCTACGAGCAGTACTTC. This translates into CASSPLAGPYEQYF. The chain combines TRBV7-9 with TRBJ2-7; a weak D match, TRBD2 (5 bases). With 5 bases removed from V and 2 bases from J, the gap between germline ends came to 13 bases. CDR1 is SEHNR and CDR2 is FQNEAQ in the germline V gene (reference sequence). The CDR3 runs to 14 residues.

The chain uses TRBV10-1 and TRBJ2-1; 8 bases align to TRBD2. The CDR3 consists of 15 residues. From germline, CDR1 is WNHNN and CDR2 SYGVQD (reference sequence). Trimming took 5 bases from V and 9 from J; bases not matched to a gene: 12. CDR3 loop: CASSSSGSGYAEQFF. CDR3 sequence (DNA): TGCGCCAGCAGTTCGAGCGGGAGTGGGTACGCTGAGCAGTTCTTC.

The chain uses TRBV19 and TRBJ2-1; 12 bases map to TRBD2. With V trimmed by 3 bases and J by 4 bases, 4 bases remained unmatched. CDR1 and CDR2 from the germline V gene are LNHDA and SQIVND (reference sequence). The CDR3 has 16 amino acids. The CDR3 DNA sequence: TGTGCCAGTAGTATCCTGACTAGCGGGGGTTACAATGAGCAGTTCTTC. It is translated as CASSILTSGGYNEQFF.

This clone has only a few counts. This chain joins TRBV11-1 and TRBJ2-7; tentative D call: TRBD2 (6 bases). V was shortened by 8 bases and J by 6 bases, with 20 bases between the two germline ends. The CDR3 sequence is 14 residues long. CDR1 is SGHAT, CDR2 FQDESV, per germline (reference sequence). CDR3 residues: CASAPVLANPEQYF. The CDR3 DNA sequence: TGTGCCAGCGCCCCGGTTCTAGCGAATCCCGAGCAGTACTTC.

The CDR3 is CASSWTGGTGELFF. The CDR3 DNA reads TGTGCCAGCAGCTGGACAGGGGGAACCGGGGAGCTGTTTTTT. This sequence joins TRBV25-1 and TRBJ2-2, with 10 bases matching TRBD1. Germline V gives CDR1 MGHDK, CDR2 SYGVNS. Trimming took 6 bases from V and 5 from J; bases not matched to a gene: 3. The CDR3 contains 14 residues.

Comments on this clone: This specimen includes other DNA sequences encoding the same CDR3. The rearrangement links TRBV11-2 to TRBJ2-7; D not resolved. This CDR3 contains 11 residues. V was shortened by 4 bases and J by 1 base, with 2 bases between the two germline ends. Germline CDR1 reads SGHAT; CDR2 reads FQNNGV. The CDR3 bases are TGTGCCAGCAGCTCGTCCTACGAGCAGTACTTC. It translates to CASSSSYEQYF.

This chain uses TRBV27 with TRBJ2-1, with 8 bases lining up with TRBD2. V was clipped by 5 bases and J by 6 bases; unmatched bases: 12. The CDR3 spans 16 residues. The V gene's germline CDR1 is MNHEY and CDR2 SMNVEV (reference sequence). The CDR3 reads CASSPGGALPRNEQFF. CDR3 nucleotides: TGTGCCAGCAGTCCGGGAGGGGCGCTGCCGCGCAATGAGCAGTTCTTC.

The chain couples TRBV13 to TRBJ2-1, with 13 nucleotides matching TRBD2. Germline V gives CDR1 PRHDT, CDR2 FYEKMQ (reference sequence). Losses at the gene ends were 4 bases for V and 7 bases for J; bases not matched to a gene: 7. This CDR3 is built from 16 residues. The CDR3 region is CASSYRTSGSKNEQFF. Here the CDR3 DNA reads TGTGCCAGCAGCTACAGGACTAGCGGGAGTAAGAATGAGCAGTTCTTC.

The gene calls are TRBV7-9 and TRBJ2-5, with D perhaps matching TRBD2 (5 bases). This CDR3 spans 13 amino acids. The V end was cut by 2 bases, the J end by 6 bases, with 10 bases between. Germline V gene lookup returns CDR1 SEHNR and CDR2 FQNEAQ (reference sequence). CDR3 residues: CASSLPGWQTQYF. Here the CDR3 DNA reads TGTGCCAGCAGCTTACCGGGGTGGCAGACCCAGTACTTC.

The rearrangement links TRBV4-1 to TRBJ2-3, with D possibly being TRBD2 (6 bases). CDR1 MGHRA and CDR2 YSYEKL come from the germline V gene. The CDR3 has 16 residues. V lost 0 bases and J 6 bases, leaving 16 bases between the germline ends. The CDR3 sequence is CASSQDGSGVRDTQYF. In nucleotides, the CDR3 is TGCGCCAGCAGCCAAGATGGATCGGGAGTAAGGGATACGCAGTATTTT.

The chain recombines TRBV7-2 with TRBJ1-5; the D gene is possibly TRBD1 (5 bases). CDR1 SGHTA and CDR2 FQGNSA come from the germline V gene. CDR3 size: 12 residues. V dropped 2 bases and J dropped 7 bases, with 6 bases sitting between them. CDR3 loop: CASSLRGQPQHF. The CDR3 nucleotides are TGTGCCAGCAGCTTAAGGGGCCAGCCCCAGCATTTT. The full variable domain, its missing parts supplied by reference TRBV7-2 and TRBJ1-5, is GAGVSQSPSNKVTEKGKDVELRCDPISGHTALYWYRQSLGQGLEFLIYFQGNSAPDKSGLPSDRFSAERTGGSVSTLTIQRTQQEDSAVYLCASSLRGQPQHFGDGTRLSIL.

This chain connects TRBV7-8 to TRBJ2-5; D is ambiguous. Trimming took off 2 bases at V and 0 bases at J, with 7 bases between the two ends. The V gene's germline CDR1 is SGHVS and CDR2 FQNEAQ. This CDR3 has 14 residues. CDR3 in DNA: TGTGCCAGCAGCTTACAGGCCGACCAAGAGACCCAGTACTTC. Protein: CASSLQADQETQYF.

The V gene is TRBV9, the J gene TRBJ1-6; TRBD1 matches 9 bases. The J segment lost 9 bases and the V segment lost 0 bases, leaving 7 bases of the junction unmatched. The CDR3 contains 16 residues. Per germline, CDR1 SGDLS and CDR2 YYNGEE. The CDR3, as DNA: TGTGCCAGCAGCGTAGCTACGACAGGGGGGGGTTCACCCCTCCACTTT. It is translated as CASSVATTGGGSPLHF.